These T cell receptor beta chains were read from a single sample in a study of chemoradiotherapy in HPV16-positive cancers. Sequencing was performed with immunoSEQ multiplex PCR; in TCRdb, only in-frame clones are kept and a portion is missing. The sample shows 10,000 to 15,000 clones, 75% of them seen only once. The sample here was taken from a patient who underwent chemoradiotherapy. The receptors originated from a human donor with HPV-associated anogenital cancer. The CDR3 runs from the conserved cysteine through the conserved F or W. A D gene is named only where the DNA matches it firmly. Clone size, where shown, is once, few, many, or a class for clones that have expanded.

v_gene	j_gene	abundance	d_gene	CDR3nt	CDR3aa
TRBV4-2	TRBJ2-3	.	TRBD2	TGTGCCAGCAGCCAATACGAACCGGGACTAGCCCTCACAGATACGCAGTATTTT	CASSQYEPGLALTDTQYF
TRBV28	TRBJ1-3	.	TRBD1	TGTGCCAGCGAGGACAGGGCCAGCTCTGGAAACACCATATATTTT	CASEDRASSGNTIYF
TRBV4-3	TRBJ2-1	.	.	TGCGCCAGCAGCCAAGTAACAGGTACGGAGCAGTTCTTC	CASSQVTGTEQFF
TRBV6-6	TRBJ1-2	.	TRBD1	TGTGCCAGCAGTAACCCGGGACAGTTTTTAACCTATGGCTACACCTTC	CASSNPGQFLTYGYTF
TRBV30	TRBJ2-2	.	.	TGTGCCTGGAGTGGTAGGCCCGCCGGGGAGCTGTTTTTT	CAWSGRPAGELFF
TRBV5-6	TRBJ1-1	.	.	TGTGCCAGCAGCTTGGCAGCTGAAGCTTTCTTT	CASSLAAEAFF
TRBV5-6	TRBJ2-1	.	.	TGTGCCAGCACGATCCTGGGGGCTAGCGGATACAATGAGCAGTTCTTC	CASTILGASGYNEQFF
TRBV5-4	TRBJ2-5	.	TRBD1	TGTGCCAGCAGCCTGTCCGGGACAGGGCAAGAGACCCAGTACTTC	CASSLSGTGQETQYF
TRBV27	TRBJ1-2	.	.	TGTGCCAGCAGTCCAATGACAACCACCTACTATGGCTACACCTTC	CASSPMTTTYYGYTF
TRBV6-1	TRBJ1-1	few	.	TGTGCCAGCAGTGAAGCTTTCTTT	CASSEAFF
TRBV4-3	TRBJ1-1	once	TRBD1	TGCGCCAGCAGCCAAGAAGTAGACGGGACAGAGCTAGAAGCTTTCTTT	CASSQEVDGTELEAFF
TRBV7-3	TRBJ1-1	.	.	TGTGCCAGCAGCTTAAATACAGTTGGTAAGGGTGAAGCTTTCTTT	CASSLNTVGKGEAFF
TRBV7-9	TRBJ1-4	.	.	TGTGCCAGCAGCTTAGGGGGCGGTAATGAAAAACTGTTTTTT	CASSLGGGNEKLFF
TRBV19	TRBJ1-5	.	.	TGTGCCAGTAGTATGTCGGTCCGGTCCCTCGGCAATCAGCCCCAGCATTTT	CASSMSVRSLGNQPQHF
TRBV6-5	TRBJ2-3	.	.	TGTGCCAGCAGTTTAGGAGGCAGTAACACAGATACGCAGTATTTT	CASSLGGSNTDTQYF
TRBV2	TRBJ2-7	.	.	TGTGCCAGCAGTGAAATGGACGGGGACGAGCAGTACTTC	CASSEMDGDEQYF
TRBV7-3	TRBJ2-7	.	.	TGTGCCAGCAGCTGGGATGGGGGTGCCGAGCAGTACTTC	CASSWDGGAEQYF
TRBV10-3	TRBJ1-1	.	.	TGTGCCATCAGTGAGCCAGGGGAGGGGAAGACTGAAGCTTTCTTT	CAISEPGEGKTEAFF
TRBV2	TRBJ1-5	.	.	TGTGCCAGCAGTTCAGAGTACAATCAGCCCCAGCATTTT	CASSSEYNQPQHF
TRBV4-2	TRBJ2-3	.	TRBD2	TGTGCCAGCAGCCAAGGCCTAGCGGGGGGCACAGATACGCAGTATTTT	CASSQGLAGGTDTQYF
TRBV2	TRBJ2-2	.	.	TGTGCCAGCAGTAACCGTTTGGATACCGGGGAGCTGTTTTTT	CASSNRLDTGELFF
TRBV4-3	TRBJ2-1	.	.	TGCGCCAGCAGCCAAGATTTAGTTGGACAGTCCTACAATGAGCAGTTCTTC	CASSQDLVGQSYNEQFF
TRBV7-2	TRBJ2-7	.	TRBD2	TGTGCCAGCAGCTCTAGCGGGAGTCCGCGGGGCGAGCAGTACTTC	CASSSSGSPRGEQYF
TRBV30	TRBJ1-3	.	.	TGTGCCTGGAGTTTGGGTAGGAGCTCTGGAAACACCATATATTTT	CAWSLGRSSGNTIYF
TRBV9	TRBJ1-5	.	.	TGTGCCAGCAGCGTAGGCCCAGGGCGTCAGCCCCAGCATTTT	CASSVGPGRQPQHF
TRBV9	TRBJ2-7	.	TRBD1	TGTGCCAGCAGCCCTGGGACCGGGACAGCCGCTTACGAGCAGTACTTC	CASSPGTGTAAYEQYF
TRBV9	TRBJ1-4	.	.	TGTGCCAGCAGCGACCCCAACAATGATGAAAAACTGTTTTTT	CASSDPNNDEKLFF
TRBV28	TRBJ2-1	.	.	TGTGCCAGTGGGTCCTCGGAGGATTGGGGCAATGAGCAGTTCTTC	CASGSSEDWGNEQFF
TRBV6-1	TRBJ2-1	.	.	TGTGCCAGCAGTGCAAGTTTCGCCTACAATGAGCAGTTCTTC	CASSASFAYNEQFF
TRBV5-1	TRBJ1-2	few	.	TGCGCCAGCAAGGCCGGACCGCTTACGAGCTACACCTTC	CASKAGPLTSYTF
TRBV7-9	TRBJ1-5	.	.	TGTGCCAGCAGCTCGAGCAGGGGTAATCAGCCCCAGCATTTT	CASSSSRGNQPQHF
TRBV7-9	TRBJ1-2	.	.	TGTGCCAGCAGCAGGGACAACTATGGCTACACCTTC	CASSRDNYGYTF
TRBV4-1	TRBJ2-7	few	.	TGCGCCAGCAGCCAAGAGCAGGGGTTGGAGCAGTACTTC	CASSQEQGLEQYF
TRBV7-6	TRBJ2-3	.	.	TGTGCCAGCAGCCCGGACGGTACAGCCACAGATACGCAGTATTTT	CASSPDGTATDTQYF
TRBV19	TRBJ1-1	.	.	TGTGCCAGTAGTAACGGACTCGGGGTGAACACTGAAGCTTTCTTT	CASSNGLGVNTEAFF
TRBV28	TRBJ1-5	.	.	TGTGCCAGCAGTTTTCGACACTTTAATCAGCCCCAGCATTTT	CASSFRHFNQPQHF
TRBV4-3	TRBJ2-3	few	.	TGCGCCAGCAGCCAACTGGGACAACTAAGCACAGATACGCAGTATTTT	CASSQLGQLSTDTQYF
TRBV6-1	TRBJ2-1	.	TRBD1	TGTGCCAGCAGTGATGGGACAGGGGAAGCGGATGAGCAGTTCTTC	CASSDGTGEADEQFF
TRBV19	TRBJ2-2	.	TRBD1	TGTGCCACGCAATTCCCACGGACAGGGGGCGCTGGTGGGGTCGGGGAGCTGTTTTTT	CATQFPRTGGAGGVGELFF
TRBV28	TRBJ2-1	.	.	TGTGCCAGCAGTATCTTGGCGCTTTACAATGAGCAGTTCTTC	CASSILALYNEQFF
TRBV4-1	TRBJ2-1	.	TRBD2	TGCGCCAGCAGCCATCCGGGACTAGCGGGAGGGCCAGGGCACGATGAGCAGTTCTTC	CASSHPGLAGGPGHDEQFF
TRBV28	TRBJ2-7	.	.	TGTGCCAGCAGTTTAAGACATTTAGACTCCTACGAGCAGTACTTC	CASSLRHLDSYEQYF
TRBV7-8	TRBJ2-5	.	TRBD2	TGTGCCAGCACTAGCGGGAGAGCCCAGCGGGAGACCCAGTACTTC	CASTSGRAQRETQYF
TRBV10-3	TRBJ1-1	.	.	TGTGCCATCAGTCAACAGGGAGGGTCTGAAGCTTTCTTT	CAISQQGGSEAFF
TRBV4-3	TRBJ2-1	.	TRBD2	TGCGCCAGCAGCCAAGATCCGCCGGGACTAGCGAATGAGCAGTTCTTC	CASSQDPPGLANEQFF
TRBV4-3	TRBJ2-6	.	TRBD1	TGCGCCAGCAGCCAAGCGGGACAGGGGACCTCTGGGGCCAACGTCCTGACTTTC	CASSQAGQGTSGANVLTF
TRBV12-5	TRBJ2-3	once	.	TGTGCTAGTGCCCCCTGGGGGCCAGATACGCAGTATTTT	CASAPWGPDTQYF
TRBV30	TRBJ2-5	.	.	TGTGCCTGGTCCTGGTCGCCCGGGGAGACCCAGTACTTC	CAWSWSPGETQYF
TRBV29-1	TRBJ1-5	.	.	TGCAGCGTTGCTCAAAGGAACAATCAGCCCCAGCATTTT	CSVAQRNNQPQHF
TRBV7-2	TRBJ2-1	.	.	TGTGCCAGCAGCTTACAGGGGTCTTACTACAATGAGCAGTTCTTC	CASSLQGSYYNEQFF
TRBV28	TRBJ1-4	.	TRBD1	TGTGCCAGCAGTACAAGGACAGGGGGCGAAAAACTGTTTTTT	CASSTRTGGEKLFF
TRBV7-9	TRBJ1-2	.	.	TGTGCCAGCAGCTTAGTCGGTTCTGGCTACACCTTC	CASSLVGSGYTF
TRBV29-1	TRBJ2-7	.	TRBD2	TGCAGCGTTGAAGATCGGAGCGGGAAGCCCTACGAGCAGTACTTC	CSVEDRSGKPYEQYF
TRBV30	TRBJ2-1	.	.	TGTGCCTGGAGCTCACACAATGAGCAGTTCTTC	CAWSSHNEQFF